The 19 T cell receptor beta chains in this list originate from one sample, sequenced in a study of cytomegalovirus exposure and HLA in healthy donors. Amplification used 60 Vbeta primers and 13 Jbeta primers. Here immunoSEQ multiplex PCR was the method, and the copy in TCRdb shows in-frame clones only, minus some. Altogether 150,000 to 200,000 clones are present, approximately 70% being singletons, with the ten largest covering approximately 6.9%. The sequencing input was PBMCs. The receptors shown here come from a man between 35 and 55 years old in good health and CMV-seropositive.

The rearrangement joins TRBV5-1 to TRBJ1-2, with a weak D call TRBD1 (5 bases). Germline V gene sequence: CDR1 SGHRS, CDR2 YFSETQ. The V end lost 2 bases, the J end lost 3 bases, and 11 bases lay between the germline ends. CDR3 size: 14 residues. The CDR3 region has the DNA TGCGCCAGCAGCTTAAGCGGGGCTGACTATGGCTACACCTTC. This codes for CASSLSGADYGYTF.

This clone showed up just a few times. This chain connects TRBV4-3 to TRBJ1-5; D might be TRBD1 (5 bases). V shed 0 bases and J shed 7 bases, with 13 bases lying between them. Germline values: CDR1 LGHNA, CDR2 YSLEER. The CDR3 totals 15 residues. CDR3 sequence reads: CASSQDRGGRQPQHF. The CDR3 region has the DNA TGCGCCAGCAGCCAAGATCGGGGGGGTAGGCAGCCCCAGCATTTT.

The CDR3 DNA follows: TGCGCCAGCAGCTCCGGACTGGGCCCCTCCTACAATGAGCAGTTCTTC. Translating it yields CASSSGLGPSYNEQFF. The chain employs TRBV5-1 and TRBJ2-1; D is perhaps TRBD2 (5 bases). The V end lost 3 bases, the J end lost 0 bases, and 13 bases lay between the germline ends. The CDR3 runs to 16 residues. From germline, CDR1 is SGHRS and CDR2 YFSETQ.

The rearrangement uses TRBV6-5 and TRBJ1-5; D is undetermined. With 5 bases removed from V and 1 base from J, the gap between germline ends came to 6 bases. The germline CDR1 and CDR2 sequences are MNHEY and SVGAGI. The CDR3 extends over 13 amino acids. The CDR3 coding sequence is TGTGCCAGCAGTCCCCAAAGCAATCAGCCCCAGCATTTT. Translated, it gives CASSPQSNQPQHF.

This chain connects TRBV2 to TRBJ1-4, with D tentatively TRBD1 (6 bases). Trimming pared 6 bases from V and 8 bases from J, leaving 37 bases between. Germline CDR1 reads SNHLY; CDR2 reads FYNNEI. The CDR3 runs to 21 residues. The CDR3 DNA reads TGTGCCAGCAGGGAACGTCCAGGGGTCCAGAGAATGAAAGGAGGAGCGGAAAAACTGTTTTTT. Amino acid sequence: CASRERPGVQRMKGGAEKLFF. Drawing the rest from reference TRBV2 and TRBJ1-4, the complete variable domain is EPEVTQTPSHQVTQMGQEVILRCVPISNHLYFYWYRQILGQKVEFLVSFYNNEISEKSEIFDDQFSVERPDGSNFTLKIRSTKLEDSAMYFCASRERPGVQRMKGGAEKLFFGSGTQLSVL.

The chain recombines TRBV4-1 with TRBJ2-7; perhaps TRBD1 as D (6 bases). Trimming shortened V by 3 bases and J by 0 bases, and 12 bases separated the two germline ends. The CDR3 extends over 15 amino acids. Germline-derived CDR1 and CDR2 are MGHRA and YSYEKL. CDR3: CASSHAQDSSYEQYF. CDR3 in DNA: TGCGCCAGCAGCCACGCACAGGACAGCTCCTACGAGCAGTACTTC.

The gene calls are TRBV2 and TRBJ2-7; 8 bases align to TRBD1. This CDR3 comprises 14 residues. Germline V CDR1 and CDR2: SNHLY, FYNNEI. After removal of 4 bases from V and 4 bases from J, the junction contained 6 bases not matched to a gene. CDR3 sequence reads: CASSAETGVYEQYF. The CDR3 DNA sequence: TGTGCCAGCAGTGCAGAGACAGGGGTTTACGAGCAGTACTTC.

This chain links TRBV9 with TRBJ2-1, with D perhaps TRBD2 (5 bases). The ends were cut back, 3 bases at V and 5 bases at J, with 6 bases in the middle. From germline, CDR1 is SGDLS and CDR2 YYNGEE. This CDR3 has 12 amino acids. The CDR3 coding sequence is TGTGCCAGCAGCGCCGGGGACAATGAGCAGTTCTTC. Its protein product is CASSAGDNEQFF.

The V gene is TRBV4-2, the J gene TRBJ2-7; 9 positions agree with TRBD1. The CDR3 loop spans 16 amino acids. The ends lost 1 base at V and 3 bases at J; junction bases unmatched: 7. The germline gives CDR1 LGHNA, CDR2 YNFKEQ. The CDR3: CASSQVGQGKNYEQYF. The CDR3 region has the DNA TGTGCCAGCAGCCAAGTAGGACAGGGGAAAAACTACGAGCAGTACTTC.

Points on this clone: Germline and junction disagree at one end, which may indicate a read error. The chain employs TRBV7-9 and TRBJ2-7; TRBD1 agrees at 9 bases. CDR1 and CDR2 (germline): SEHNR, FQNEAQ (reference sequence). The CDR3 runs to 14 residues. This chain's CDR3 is CSSSAGTGFDEQYF. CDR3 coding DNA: TGTTCCAGCAGCGCCGGGACAGGGTTCGACGAGCAGTACTTC.

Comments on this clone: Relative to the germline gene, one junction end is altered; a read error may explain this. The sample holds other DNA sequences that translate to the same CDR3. The CDR3 DNA reads as TGTGCCAGCAGCTACTCCGCAGGGGGCTTCAACACTGAAGCTTTCTTT. Residues: CASSYSAGGFNTEAFF. The chain joins TRBV6-5 to TRBJ1-1, with TRBD1 matching 8 bases. The CDR3 runs 16 residues. Germline loops: CDR1 MNHEY, CDR2 SVGAGI.

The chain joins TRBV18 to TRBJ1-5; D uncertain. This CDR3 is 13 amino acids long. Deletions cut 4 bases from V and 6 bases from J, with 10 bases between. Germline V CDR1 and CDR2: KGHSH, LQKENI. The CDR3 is CASSQAQLQPQHF. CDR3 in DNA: TGTGCCAGCTCACAAGCACAGCTTCAGCCCCAGCATTTT.

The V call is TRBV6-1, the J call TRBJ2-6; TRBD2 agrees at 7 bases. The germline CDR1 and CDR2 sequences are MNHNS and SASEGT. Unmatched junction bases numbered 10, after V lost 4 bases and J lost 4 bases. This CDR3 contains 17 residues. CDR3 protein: CASSVGGGRSGANVLTF. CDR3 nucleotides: TGTGCCAGCAGTGTTGGCGGGGGTCGAAGCGGGGCCAACGTCCTGACTTTC.

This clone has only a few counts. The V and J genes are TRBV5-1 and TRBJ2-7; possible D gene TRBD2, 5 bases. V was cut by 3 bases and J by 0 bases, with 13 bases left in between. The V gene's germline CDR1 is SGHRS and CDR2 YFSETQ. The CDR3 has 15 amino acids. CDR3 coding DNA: TGCGCCAGCAGCTCGGGTAGCGAGAGCTCCTACGAGCAGTACTTC. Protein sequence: CASSSGSESSYEQYF. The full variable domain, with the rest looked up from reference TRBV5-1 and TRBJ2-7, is KAGVTQTPRYLIKTRGQQVTLSCSPISGHRSVSWYQQTPGQGLQFLFEYFSETQRNKGNFPGRFSGRQFSNSRSEMNVSTLELGDSALYLCASSSGSESSYEQYFGPGTRLTVT.

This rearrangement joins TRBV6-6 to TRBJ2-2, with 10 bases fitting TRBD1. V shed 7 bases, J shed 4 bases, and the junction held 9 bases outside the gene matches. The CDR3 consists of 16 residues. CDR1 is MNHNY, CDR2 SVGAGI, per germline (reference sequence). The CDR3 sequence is CASTYLGQGSTGELFF. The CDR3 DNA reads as TGTGCCAGCACTTATTTGGGACAGGGGTCCACCGGGGAGCTGTTTTTT.

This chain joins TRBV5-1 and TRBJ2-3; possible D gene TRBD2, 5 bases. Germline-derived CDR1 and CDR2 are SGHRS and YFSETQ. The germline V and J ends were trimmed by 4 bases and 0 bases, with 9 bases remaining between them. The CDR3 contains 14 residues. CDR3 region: CASSPGISTDTQYF. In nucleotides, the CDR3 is TGCGCCAGCAGCCCCGGGATTAGCACAGATACGCAGTATTTT. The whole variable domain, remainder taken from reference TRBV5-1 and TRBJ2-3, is KAGVTQTPRYLIKTRGQQVTLSCSPISGHRSVSWYQQTPGQGLQFLFEYFSETQRNKGNFPGRFSGRQFSNSRSEMNVSTLELGDSALYLCASSPGISTDTQYFGPGTRLTVL.

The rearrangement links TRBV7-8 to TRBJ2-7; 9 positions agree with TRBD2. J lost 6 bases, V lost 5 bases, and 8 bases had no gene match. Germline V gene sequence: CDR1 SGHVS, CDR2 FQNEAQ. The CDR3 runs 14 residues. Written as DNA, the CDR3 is TGTGCCAGCAGCCCTCCGGGACTAGCAGGCGAGCAGTACTTC. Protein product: CASSPPGLAGEQYF.

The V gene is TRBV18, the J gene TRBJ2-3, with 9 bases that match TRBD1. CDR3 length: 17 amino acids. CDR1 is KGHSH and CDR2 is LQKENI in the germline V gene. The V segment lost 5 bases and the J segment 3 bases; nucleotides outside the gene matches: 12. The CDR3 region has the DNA TGTGCCAGCTCAGCAGAAAACAGGGGGCCAGTGACAGATACGCAGTATTTT. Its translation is CASSAENRGPVTDTQYF. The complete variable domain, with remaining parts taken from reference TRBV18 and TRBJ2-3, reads NAGVMQNPRHLVRRRGQEARLRCSPMKGHSHVYWYRQLPEEGLKFMVYLQKENIIDESGMPKERFSAEFPKEGPSILRIQQVVRGDSAAYFCASSAENRGPVTDTQYFGPGTRLTVL.

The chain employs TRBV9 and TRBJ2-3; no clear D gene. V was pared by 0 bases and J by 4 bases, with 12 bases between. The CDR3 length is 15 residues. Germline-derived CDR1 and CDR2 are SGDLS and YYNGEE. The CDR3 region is CASSVEQANADTQYF. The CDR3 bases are TGTGCCAGCAGCGTAGAGCAGGCGAACGCAGATACGCAGTATTTT. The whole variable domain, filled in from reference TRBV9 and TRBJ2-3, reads DSGVTQTPKHLITATGQRVTLRCSPRSGDLSVYWYQQSLDQGLQFLIQYYNGEERAKGNILERFSAQQFPDLHSELNLSSLELGDSALYFCASSVEQANADTQYFGPGTRLTVL.